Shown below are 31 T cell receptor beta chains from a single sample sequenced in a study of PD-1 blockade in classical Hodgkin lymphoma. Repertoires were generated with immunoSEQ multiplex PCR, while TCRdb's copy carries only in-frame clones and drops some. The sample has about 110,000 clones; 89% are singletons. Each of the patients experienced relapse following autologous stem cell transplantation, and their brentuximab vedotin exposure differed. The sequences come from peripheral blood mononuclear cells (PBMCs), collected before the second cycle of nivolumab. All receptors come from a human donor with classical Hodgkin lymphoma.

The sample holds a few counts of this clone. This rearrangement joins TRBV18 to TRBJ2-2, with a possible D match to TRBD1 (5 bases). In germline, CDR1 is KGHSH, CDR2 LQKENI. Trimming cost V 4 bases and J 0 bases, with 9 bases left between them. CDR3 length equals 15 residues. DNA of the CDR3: TGTGCCAGCTCACTCGAAGGGGCGAACACCGGGGAGCTGTTTTTT. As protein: CASSLEGANTGELFF.

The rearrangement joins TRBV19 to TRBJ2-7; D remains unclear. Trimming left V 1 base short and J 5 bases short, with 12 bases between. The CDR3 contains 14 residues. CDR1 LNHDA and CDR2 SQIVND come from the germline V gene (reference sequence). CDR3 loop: CASSIGPTAHEQYF. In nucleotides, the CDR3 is TGTGCCAGTAGTATAGGCCCCACCGCCCACGAGCAGTACTTC. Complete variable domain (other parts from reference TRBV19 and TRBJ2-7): DGGITQSPKYLFRKEGQNVTLSCEQNLNHDAMYWYRQDPGQGLRLIYYSQIVNDFQKGDIAEGYSVSREKKESFPLTVTSAQKNPTAFYLCASSIGPTAHEQYFGPGTRLTVT.

CDR3 coding DNA: TGTGCCAGCAGCTTAGCGATGAGCGGTGGGGGAAAACTGTTTTTT. It codes for CASSLAMSGGGKLFF. The rearrangement uses TRBV7-8 and TRBJ1-4, with TRBD1 as a possible D gene (5 bases). Trimming removed 0 bases at V and 10 bases at J, with 15 bases between. The CDR3 length is 15 residues. Germline CDR1 reads SGHVS; CDR2 reads FQNEAQ.

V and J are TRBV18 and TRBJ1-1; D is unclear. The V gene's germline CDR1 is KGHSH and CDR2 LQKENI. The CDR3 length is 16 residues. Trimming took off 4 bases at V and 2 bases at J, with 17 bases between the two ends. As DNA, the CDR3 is TGTGCCAGCTCACAGGGAATGGATACCGCTAACACTGAAGCTTTCTTT. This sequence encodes CASSQGMDTANTEAFF. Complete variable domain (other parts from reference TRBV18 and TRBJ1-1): NAGVMQNPRHLVRRRGQEARLRCSPMKGHSHVYWYRQLPEEGLKFMVYLQKENIIDESGMPKERFSAEFPKEGPSILRIQQVVRGDSAAYFCASSQGMDTANTEAFFGQGTRLTVV.

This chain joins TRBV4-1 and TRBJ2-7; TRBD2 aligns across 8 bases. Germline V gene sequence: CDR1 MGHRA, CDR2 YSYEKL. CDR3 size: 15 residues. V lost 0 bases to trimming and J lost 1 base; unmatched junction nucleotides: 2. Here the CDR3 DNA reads TGCGCCAGCAGCCAAGATCGGGAGGGGTCCTACGAGCAGTACTTC. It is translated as CASSQDREGSYEQYF.

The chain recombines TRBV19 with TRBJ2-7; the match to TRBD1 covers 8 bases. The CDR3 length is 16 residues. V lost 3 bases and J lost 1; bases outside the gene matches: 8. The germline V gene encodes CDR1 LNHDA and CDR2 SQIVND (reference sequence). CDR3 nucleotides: TGTGCCAGTAGTATTACTAGCAGGGGGCTATCCTACGAGCAGTACTTC. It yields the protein CASSITSRGLSYEQYF.

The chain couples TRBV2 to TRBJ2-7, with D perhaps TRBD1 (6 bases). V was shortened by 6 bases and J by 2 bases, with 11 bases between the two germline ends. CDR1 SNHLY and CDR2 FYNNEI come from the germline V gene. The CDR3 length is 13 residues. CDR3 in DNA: TGTGCCAGCAGAGCCGGGACACCCTACGAGCAGTACTTC. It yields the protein CASRAGTPYEQYF.

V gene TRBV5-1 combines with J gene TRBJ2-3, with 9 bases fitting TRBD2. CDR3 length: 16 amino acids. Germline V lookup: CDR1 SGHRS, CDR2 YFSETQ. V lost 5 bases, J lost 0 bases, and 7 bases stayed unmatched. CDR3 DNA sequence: TGCGCCAGCAGTCGACTAGCGGAACCTAGCACAGATACGCAGTATTTT. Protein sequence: CASSRLAEPSTDTQYF.

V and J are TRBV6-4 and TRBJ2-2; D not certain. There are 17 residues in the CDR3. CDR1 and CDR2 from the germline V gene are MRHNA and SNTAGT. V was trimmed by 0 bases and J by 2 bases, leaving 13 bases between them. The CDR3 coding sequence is TGTGCCAGCAGTGACTCGTTTGGGCAGTTTAACACCGGGGAGCTGTTTTTT. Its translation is CASSDSFGQFNTGELFF.

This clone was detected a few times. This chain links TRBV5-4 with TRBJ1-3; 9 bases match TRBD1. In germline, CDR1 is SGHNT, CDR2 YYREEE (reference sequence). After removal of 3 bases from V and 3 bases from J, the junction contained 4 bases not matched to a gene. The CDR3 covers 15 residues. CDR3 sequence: CASSSGTGSGNTIYF. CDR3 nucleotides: TGTGCCAGCAGCTCCGGGACAGGGAGTGGAAACACCATATATTTT.

In DNA form, the CDR3 reads TGTGCCAGCAGCTTAGCGGCAGGAGCGAACACTGAAGCTTTCTTT. Its protein product is CASSLAAGANTEAFF. This chain uses TRBV7-9 with TRBJ1-1; D is undetermined. The germline V gene has CDR1 SEHNR and CDR2 FQNEAQ (reference sequence). V was clipped by 0 bases and J by 1 base, with 9 bases between them. This CDR3 region has 15 residues. Full variable domain (outside the CDR3, taken from reference TRBV7-9 and TRBJ1-1): DTGVSQNPRHKITKRGQNVTFRCDPISEHNRLYWYRQTLGQGPEFLTYFQNEAQLEKSRLLSDRFSAERPKGSFSTLEIQRTEQGDSAMYLCASSLAAGANTEAFFGQGTRLTVV.

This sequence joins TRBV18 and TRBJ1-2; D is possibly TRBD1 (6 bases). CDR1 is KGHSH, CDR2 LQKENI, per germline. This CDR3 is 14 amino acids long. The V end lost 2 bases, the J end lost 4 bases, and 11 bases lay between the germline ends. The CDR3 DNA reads TGTGCCAGCTCACCAGGACAGCTCGGCTATGGCTACACCTTC. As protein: CASSPGQLGYGYTF.

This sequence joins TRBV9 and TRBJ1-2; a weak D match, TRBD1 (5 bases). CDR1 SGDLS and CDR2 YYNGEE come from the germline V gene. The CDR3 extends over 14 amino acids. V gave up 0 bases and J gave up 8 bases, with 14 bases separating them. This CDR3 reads CASSVAGTGKGYTF. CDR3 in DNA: TGTGCCAGCAGCGTAGCCGGGACCGGGAAAGGCTACACCTTC.

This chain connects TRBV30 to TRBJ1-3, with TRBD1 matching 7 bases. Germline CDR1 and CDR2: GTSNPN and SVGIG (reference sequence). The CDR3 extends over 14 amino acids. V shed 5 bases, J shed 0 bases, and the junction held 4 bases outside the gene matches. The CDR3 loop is CAWRWDSSGNTIYF. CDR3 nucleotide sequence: TGTGCCTGGCGTTGGGACAGCTCTGGAAACACCATATATTTT.

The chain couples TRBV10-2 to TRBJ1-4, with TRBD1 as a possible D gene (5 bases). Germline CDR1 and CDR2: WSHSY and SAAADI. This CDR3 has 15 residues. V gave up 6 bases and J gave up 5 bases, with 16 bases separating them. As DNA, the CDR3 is TGCGCCAGCAGCCCCGGGGCAGGGCAGAATGAAAAACTGTTTTTT. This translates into CASSPGAGQNEKLFF.

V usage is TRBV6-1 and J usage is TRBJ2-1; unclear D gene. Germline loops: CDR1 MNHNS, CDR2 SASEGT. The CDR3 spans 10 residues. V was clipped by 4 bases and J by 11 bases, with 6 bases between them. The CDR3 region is CASSVRQQFF. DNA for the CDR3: TGTGCCAGCAGTGTAAGACAGCAGTTCTTC.

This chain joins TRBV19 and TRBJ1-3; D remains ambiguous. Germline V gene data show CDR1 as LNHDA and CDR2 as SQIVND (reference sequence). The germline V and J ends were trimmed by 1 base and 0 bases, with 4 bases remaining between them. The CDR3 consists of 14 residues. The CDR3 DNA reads TGTGCCAGTAGTATAGCCGGCTCTGGAAACACCATATATTTT. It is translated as CASSIAGSGNTIYF.

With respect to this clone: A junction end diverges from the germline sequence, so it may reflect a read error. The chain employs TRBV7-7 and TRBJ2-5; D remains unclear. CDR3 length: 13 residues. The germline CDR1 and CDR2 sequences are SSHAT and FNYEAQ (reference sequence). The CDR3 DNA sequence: TGTGCTAGCAGCTTAGAGGATCAAGAGACCCAGTACTTC. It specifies CASSLEDQETQYF.

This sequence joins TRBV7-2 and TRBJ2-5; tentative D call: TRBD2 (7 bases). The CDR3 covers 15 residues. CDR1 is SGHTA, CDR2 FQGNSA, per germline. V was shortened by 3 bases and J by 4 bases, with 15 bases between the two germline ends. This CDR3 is CASSFPVGGGETQYF. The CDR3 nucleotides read TGTGCCAGCAGCTTTCCAGTGGGAGGGGGAGAGACCCAGTACTTC.

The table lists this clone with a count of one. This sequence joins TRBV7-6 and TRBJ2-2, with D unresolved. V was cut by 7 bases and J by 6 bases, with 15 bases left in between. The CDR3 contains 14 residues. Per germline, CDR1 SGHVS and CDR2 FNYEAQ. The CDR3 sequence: CASNLRSGPGELFF. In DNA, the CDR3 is TGTGCCAGCAATCTTCGTTCGGGTCCCGGGGAGCTGTTTTTT.

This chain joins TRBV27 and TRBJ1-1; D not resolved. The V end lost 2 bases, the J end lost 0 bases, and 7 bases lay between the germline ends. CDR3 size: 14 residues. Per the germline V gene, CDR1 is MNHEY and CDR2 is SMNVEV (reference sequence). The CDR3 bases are TGTGCCAGCAGTTTAAGACCCTTGAACACTGAAGCTTTCTTT. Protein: CASSLRPLNTEAFF.

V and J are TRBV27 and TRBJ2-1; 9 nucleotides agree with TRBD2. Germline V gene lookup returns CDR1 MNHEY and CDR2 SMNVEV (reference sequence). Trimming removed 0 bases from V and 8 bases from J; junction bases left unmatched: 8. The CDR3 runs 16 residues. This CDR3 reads CASSLSGTSSNDEQFF. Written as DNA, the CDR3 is TGTGCCAGCAGTTTATCAGGGACTAGCAGTAACGATGAGCAGTTCTTC.

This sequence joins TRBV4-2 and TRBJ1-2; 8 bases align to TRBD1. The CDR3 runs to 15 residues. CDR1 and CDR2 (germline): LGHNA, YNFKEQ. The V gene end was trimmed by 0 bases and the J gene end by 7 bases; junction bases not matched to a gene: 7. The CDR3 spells CASSQDRGLLRGYTF. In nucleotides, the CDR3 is TGTGCCAGCAGCCAAGACAGGGGGCTTTTACGTGGCTACACCTTC.

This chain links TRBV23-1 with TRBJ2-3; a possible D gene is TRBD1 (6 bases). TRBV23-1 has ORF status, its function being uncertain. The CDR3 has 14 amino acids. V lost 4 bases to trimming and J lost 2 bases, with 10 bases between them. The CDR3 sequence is CASSRGQVTDTQYF. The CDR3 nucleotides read TGCGCCAGCAGTCGGGGACAAGTCACAGATACGCAGTATTTT.

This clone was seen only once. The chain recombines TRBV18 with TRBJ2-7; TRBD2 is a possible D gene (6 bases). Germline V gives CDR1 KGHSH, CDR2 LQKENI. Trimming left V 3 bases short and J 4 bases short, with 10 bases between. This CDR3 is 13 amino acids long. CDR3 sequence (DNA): TGTGCCAGCTCACCTCAGGGAGGATACGAGCAGTACTTC. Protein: CASSPQGGYEQYF.

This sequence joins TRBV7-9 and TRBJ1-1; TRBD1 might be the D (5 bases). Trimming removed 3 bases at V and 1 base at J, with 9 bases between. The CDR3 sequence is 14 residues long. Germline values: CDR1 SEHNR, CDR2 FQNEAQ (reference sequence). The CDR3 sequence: CASSFPGANTEAFF. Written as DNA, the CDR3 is TGTGCCAGCAGCTTCCCCGGGGCGAACACTGAAGCTTTCTTT.

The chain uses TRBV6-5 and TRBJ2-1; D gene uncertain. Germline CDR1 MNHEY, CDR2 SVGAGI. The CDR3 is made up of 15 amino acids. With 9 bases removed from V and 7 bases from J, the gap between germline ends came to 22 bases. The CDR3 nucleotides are TGTGCCAGTGCACGTGGAGCCCCCCTGAGGAATGAGCAGTTCTTC. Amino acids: CASARGAPLRNEQFF.

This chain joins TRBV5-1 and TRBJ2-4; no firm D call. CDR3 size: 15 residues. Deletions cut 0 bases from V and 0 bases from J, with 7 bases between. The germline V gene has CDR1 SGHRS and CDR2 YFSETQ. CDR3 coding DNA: TGCGCCAGCAGCTTGGACAGACTAGCCAAAAACATTCAGTACTTC. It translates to CASSLDRLAKNIQYF.

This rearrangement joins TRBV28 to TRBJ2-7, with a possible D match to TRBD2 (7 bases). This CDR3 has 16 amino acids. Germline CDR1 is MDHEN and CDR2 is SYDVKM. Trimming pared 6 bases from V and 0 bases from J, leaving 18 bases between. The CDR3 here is CASSPGGGSSSYEQYF. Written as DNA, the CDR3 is TGTGCCAGCAGCCCGGGGGGCGGGAGTAGCTCCTACGAGCAGTACTTC.

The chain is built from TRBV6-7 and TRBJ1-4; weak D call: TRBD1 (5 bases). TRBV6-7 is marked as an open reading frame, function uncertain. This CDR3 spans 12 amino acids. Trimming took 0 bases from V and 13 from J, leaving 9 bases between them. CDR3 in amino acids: CASSYSQGRLFF. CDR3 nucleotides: TGTGCCAGCAGTTACTCCCAGGGCAGACTGTTTTTT.

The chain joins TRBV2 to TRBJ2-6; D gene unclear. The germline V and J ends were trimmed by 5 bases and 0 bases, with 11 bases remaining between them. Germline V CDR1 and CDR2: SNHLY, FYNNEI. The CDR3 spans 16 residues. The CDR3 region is CASSRVMGSGANVLTF. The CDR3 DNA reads TGTGCCAGCAGTCGGGTAATGGGCTCTGGGGCCAACGTCCTGACTTTC.